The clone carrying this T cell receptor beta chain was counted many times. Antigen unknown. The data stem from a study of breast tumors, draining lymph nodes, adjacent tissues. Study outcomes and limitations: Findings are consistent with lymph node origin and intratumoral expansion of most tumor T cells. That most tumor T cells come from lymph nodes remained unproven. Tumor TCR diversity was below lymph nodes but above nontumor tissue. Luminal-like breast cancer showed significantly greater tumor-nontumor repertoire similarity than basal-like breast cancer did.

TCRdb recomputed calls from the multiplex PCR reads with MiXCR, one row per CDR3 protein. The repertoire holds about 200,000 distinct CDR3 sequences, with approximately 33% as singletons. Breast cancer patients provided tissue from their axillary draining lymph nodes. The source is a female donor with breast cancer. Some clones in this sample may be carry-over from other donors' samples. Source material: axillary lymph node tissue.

CDR3 bases: TGTGCCAGTAACTTAGCGGGGCGAGGCAACAATGAGCAGTTCTTC. It translates to CASNLAGRGNNEQFF. The chain combines TRBV19 with TRBJ2-1, with 8 bases identical to TRBD2. The CDR3 is made up of 15 amino acids. The germline V gene has CDR1 LNHDA and CDR2 SQIVND (reference sequence). J gave up 5 bases and V 7 bases, and 10 bases lay outside the gene matches.